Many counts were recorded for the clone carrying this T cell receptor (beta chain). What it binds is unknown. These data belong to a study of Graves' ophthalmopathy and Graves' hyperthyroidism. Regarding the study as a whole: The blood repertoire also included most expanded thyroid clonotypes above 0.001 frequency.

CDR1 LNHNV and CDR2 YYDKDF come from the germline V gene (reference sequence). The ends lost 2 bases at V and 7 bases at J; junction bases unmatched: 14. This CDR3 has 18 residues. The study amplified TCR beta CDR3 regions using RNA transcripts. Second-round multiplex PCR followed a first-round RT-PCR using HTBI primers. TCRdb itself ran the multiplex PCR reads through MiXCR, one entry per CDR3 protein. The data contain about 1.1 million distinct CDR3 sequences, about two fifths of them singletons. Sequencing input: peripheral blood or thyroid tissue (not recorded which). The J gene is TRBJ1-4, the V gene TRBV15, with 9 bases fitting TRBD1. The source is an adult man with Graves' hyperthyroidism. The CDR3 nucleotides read TGTGCCACCAGCAGATCTCCGGGACAGGGCACGTTAGGTGAAAAACTGTTTTTT. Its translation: CATSRSPGQGTLGEKLFF.